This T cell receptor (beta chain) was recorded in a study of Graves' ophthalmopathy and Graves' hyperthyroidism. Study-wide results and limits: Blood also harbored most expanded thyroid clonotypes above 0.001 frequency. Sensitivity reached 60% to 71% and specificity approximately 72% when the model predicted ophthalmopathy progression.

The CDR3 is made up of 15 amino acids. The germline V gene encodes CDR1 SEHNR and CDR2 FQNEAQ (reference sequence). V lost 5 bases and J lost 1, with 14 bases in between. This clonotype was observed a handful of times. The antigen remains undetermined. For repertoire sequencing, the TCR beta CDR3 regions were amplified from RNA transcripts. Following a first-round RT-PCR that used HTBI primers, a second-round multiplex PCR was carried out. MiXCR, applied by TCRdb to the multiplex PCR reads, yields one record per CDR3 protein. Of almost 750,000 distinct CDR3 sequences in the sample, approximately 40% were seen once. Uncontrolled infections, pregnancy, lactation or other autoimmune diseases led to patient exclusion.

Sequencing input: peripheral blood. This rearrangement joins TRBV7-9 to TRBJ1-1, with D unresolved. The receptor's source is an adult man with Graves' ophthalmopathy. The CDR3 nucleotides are TGTGCCAGCAGCCAAGGGCCCAGAGAGAACACTGAAGCTTTCTTT. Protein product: CASSQGPRENTEAFF.